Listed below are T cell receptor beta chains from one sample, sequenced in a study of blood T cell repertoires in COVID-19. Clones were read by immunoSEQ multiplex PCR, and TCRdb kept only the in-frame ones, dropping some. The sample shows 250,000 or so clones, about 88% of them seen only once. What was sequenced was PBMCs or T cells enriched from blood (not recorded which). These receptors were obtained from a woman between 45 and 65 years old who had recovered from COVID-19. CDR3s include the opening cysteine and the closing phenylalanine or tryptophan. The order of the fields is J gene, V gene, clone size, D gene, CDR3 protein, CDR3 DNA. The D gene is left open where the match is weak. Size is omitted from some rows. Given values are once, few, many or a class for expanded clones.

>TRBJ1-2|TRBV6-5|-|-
CASRHDRMDYGYTF
TGTGCCAGCAGACACGACAGGATGGACTATGGCTACACCTTC
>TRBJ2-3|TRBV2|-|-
CASSALSVDTQYF
TGTGCCAGCAGTGCCCTTTCTGTGGATACGCAGTATTTT
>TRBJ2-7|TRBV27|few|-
CASSFAGGKNGEQYF
TGTGCCAGCAGTTTTGCAGGTGGCAAGAATGGCGAGCAGTACTTC
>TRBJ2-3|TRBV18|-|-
CASSPLSRSRNTDTQYF
TGTGCCAGCTCACCACTTTCTAGATCTAGGAACACAGATACGCAGTATTTT
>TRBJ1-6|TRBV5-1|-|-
CASSPDIYNSPLHF
TGCGCCAGCAGTCCCGACATCTATAATTCACCCCTCCACTTT
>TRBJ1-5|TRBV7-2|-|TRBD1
CASSWTGQGANQPQHF
TGTGCCAGCAGCTGGACCGGACAGGGGGCTAATCAGCCCCAGCATTTT
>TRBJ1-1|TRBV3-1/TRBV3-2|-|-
CASSQGGGETEAFF
TGTGCCAGCAGCCAAGGGGGGGGAGAGACTGAAGCTTTCTTT
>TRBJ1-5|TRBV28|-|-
CASSHKWLPSQPQHF
TGTGCCAGCAGTCACAAGTGGCTCCCAAGTCAGCCCCAGCATTTT
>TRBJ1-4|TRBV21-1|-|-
CASPSLHTQGHREKLFF
TGTGCCAGCCCTTCTCTACACACACAGGGACACCGAGAAAAACTGTTTTTT
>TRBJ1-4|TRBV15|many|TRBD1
CATSRDIGTGAELLFF
TGTGCCACCAGCAGAGATATAGGGACAGGGGCAGAACTACTGTTTTTT
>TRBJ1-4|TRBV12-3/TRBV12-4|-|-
CASSSLPGEKLFF
TGTGCCAGCTCGAGCCTGCCGGGTGAAAAACTGTTTTTT
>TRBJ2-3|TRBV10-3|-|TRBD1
CAISAVQGGTDTQYF
TGTGCCATCAGCGCTGTACAGGGGGGCACTGATACGCAGTATTTT
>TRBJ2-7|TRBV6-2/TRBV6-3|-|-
CASSGGLPYEQYF
TGTGCCAGCAGTGGGGGACTTCCCTACGAGCAGTACTTC
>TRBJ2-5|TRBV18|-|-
CASSPLLTAGQETQYF
TGTGCCAGCTCACCCCTTTTGACAGCGGGCCAAGAGACCCAGTACTTC
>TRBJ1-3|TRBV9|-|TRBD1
CASSVDRGSGNTIYF
TGTGCCAGCAGCGTCGACAGGGGCTCTGGAAACACCATATATTTT
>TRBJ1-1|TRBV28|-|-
CASSLMDGGTEAFF
TGTGCCAGCAGTTTAATGGATGGAGGGACTGAAGCTTTCTTT
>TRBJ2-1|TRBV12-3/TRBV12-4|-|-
CAVGEVEQFF
TGCGCCGTAGGCGAGGTAGAGCAGTTCTTC
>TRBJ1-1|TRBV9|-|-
CASSVDGNTEAFF
TGTGCCAGCAGCGTAGACGGGAACACTGAAGCTTTCTTT
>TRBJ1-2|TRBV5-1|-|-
CASSLARTENYGYTF
TGCGCCAGCAGCTTGGCCAGGACAGAGAACTATGGCTACACCTTC
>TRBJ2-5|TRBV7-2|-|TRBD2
CASSLALAAQETQYF
TGTGCCAGCAGCTTAGCTCTAGCGGCCCAAGAGACCCAGTACTTC
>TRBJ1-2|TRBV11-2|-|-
CASSARGSGYGYTF
TGTGCCAGCAGCGCCCGGGGGTCGGGGTATGGCTACACCTTC
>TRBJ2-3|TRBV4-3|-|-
CASSRTSTPTTGDTQYF
TGCGCCAGCAGCCGCACTAGCACACCTACTACGGGAGATACGCAGTATTTT
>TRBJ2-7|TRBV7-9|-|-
CASSLEVAFEQYF
TGTGCCAGCAGCTTAGAGGTAGCGTTTGAGCAGTACTTC